These 3 T cell receptor beta chains came from one sample sequenced in a study of blood T cell repertoires in COVID-19. Sequencing was performed with immunoSEQ multiplex PCR; in TCRdb, only in-frame clones are kept and a portion is missing. The sample holds about 94,000 clones, about 80% seen once. The sample taken for sequencing was peripheral blood. All receptors derive from a man aged 55 to 70 with acute or convalescent COVID-19.

This chain joins TRBV7-9 and TRBJ2-1; weak D call: TRBD1 (6 bases). CDR1 SEHNR and CDR2 FQNEAQ come from the germline V gene (reference sequence). The CDR3 totals 14 residues. Trimming removed 6 bases from V and 3 bases from J, with 12 bases in between. CDR3 region: CASRPGAGYNEQFF. DNA for the CDR3: TGTGCCAGCAGACCAGGGGCAGGCTACAATGAGCAGTTCTTC.

The chain uses TRBV27 and TRBJ1-2; D is unclear. The V gene's germline CDR1 is MNHEY and CDR2 SMNVEV (reference sequence). Trimming pared 5 bases from V and 5 bases from J, leaving 15 bases between. This CDR3 comprises 14 residues. CDR3 residues: CASSPSDGRYGYTF. CDR3 bases: TGTGCCAGCAGTCCTAGCGACGGACGATATGGCTACACCTTC.

The rearrangement joins TRBV25-1 to TRBJ1-5; maybe TRBD1 (5 bases). The V gene lost 1 base and the J gene lost 3 bases, with 10 bases spanning the gap. The CDR3 sequence is 15 residues long. Looked up from germline, CDR1 is MGHDK and CDR2 is SYGVNS. DNA of the CDR3: TGTGCCAGCAGTGAATGGGGGGAGGACAATCAGCCCCAGCATTTT. Amino acid sequence: CASSEWGEDNQPQHF.